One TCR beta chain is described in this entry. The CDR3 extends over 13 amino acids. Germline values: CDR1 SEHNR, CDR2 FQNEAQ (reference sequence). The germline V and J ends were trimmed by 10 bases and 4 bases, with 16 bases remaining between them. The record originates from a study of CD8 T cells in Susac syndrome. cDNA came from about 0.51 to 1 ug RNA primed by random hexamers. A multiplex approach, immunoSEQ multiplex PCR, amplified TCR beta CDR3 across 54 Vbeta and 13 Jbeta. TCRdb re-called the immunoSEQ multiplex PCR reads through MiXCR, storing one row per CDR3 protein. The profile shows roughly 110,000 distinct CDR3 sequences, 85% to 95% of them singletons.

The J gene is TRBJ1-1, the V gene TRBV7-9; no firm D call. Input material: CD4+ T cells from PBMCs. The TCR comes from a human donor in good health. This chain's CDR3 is CATPRRTGTEAFF. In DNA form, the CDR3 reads TGTGCCACGCCCAGGCGGACGGGCACTGAAGCTTTCTTT.